This T cell receptor beta chain was found in a study of T-cell reconstitution after alpha-beta-depleted transplantation in children. TCRbeta library preparation incorporated unique molecular identifiers. TCRdb reprocessed the PCR reads with MiXCR, giving one entry per CDR3 protein. The profile shows about 490,000 distinct CDR3 sequences, roughly a tenth of them singletons. Regarding the study as a whole: A year had passed since transplant, and T-cell counts and diversity by then came mostly from newly produced T cells. Several hundred expanded graft clones reportedly supplied alpha-beta T cells about two months after transplant.

This clonotype was counted many times. Its antigen remains unidentified. This sequence was found in a child aged 2 to 10 with inherited bone marrow failure, due to receive a stem cell transplant. This specimen was PBMCs, taken before TCRalphabeta/CD19-depleted stem cell transplant.

The CDR3 coding sequence is TGTGCCACCAGCAGAGACCGGAGACTAGCGGGACGAGAGACCCAGTACTTC. Its translation: CATSRDRRLAGRETQYF. This chain joins TRBV15 and TRBJ2-5, with 11 bases aligning to TRBD2. Looked up from germline, CDR1 is LNHNV and CDR2 is YYDKDF (reference sequence). J lost 4 bases, V lost 0 bases, and 7 bases had no gene match. The CDR3 length is 17 residues. Combining the CDR3 with reference TRBV15 and TRBJ2-5 gives the whole variable domain DAMVIQNPRYQVTQFGKPVTLSCSQTLNHNVMYWYQQKSSQAPKLLFHYYDKDFNNEADTPDNFQSRRPNTSFCFLDIRSPGLGDTAMYLCATSRDRRLAGRETQYFGPGTRLLVL.